These 26 T cell receptor beta chains were sequenced from one sample in a study of PD-1 blockade in mismatch repair-deficient tumors. Produced via immunoSEQ multiplex PCR; TCRdb's table is partial and in-frame only. The data contain some 120,000 clones, about nine tenths of them singletons. Specimen: peripheral blood, collected approximately 70 weeks after starting pembrolizumab. All receptors come from an adult with mismatch repair-deficient cancer.

V and J are TRBV10-3 and TRBJ2-7, with a weak D call TRBD2 (5 bases). From germline, CDR1 is ENHRY and CDR2 SYGVKD. The V and J ends lost 2 bases and 3 bases respectively, with 14 bases between them. This CDR3 has 15 amino acids. This CDR3 reads CAISEASEVIYEQYF. The CDR3 DNA reads as TGTGCCATCAGTGAGGCCTCGGAGGTAATCTACGAGCAGTACTTC.

This chain uses TRBV9 with TRBJ2-5; 8 nucleotides align to TRBD1. This CDR3 has 14 amino acids. Germline V gene lookup returns CDR1 SGDLS and CDR2 YYNGEE. V lost 4 bases to trimming and J lost 5 bases; unmatched junction nucleotides: 7. The CDR3 spells CASSPRTGFETQYF. In nucleotides, the CDR3 is TGTGCCAGCAGCCCACGGACAGGGTTTGAGACCCAGTACTTC.

This clone was detected only a few times. The chain joins TRBV4-1 to TRBJ2-7, with 8 bases that match TRBD1. The CDR3 totals 17 residues. Germline CDR1 is MGHRA and CDR2 is YSYEKL. Trimming took 2 bases from V and 3 from J; bases not matched to a gene: 12. The CDR3 nucleotides are TGCGCCAGCAGCCAACCGGGACAGGCAGCCCGAGGCTACGAGCAGTACTTC. It is translated as CASSQPGQAARGYEQYF.

The chain uses TRBV14 and TRBJ2-4, with TRBD2 matching 12 bases. Germline trimming cut 4 bases from V and 3 bases from J; bases unmatched to any gene: 4. The CDR3 extends over 16 amino acids. From germline, CDR1 is SGHDN and CDR2 FVKESK. CDR3 region: CASSPSSGRDKNIQYF. CDR3 bases: TGTGCCAGCAGCCCGTCTAGCGGGAGGGACAAAAACATTCAGTACTTC. Full variable domain (outside the CDR3, taken from reference TRBV14 and TRBJ2-4): EAGVTQFPSHSVIEKGQTVTLRCDPISGHDNLYWYRRVMGKEIKFLLHFVKESKQDESGMPNNRFLAERTGGTYSTLKVQPAELEDSGVYFCASSPSSGRDKNIQYFGAGTRLSVL.

This rearrangement joins TRBV4-2 to TRBJ2-1; D could derive from TRBD1 or TRBD2 (5 bases each). Trimming pared 2 bases from V and 6 bases from J, leaving 14 bases between. Germline V gene sequence: CDR1 LGHNA, CDR2 YNFKEQ. The CDR3 runs to 15 residues. The CDR3 reads CASSQFLDGGNEQFF. CDR3 bases: TGTGCCAGCAGCCAATTCTTAGATGGGGGCAATGAGCAGTTCTTC.

This clone was picked up a small number of times. The chain is built from TRBV19 and TRBJ1-2, with D uncertain. The CDR3 totals 11 residues. V lost 6 bases and J 4 bases, leaving 6 bases between the germline ends. Germline-derived CDR1 and CDR2 are LNHDA and SQIVND (reference sequence). The CDR3 loop is CASSDSYGYTF. CDR3 coding DNA: TGTGCCAGTAGCGACTCCTATGGCTACACCTTC.

This chain joins TRBV6-5 and TRBJ2-7, with TRBD2 identical over 9 bases. CDR3 length: 15 residues. The V segment lost 6 bases and the J segment 2 bases; nucleotides outside the gene matches: 8. Per germline, CDR1 MNHEY and CDR2 SVGAGI. The DNA of the CDR3 is TGTGCCAGCAGCCCAACTAGCGGGCCTACCTACGAGCAGTACTTC. Encoded protein: CASSPTSGPTYEQYF.

The chain is built from TRBV27 and TRBJ2-1; 13 nucleotides line up with TRBD2. Germline V gene sequence: CDR1 MNHEY, CDR2 SMNVEV (reference sequence). This CDR3 has 16 amino acids. The V gene end was trimmed by 4 bases and the J gene end by 8 bases; junction bases not matched to a gene: 8. The CDR3 sequence is CASSSTGTSGNDEQFF. The CDR3 nucleotides are TGTGCCAGCAGTTCTACCGGGACTAGCGGGAACGATGAGCAGTTCTTC.

The gene calls are TRBV5-1 and TRBJ2-3; D unresolved. The V gene's germline CDR1 is SGHRS and CDR2 YFSETQ. The V gene lost 1 base and the J gene lost 4 bases, with 13 bases spanning the gap. The CDR3 runs to 15 residues. The CDR3 protein is CASSLNYVRSDTQYF. The CDR3 bases are TGCGCCAGCAGCTTGAATTATGTGAGGTCAGATACGCAGTATTTT.

The chain has TRBV23-1 and TRBJ2-1; TRBD1 matches at 7 bases. TRBV23-1 is given ORF status, its function remaining uncertain. This CDR3 region has 19 residues. Trimming took 4 bases from V and 6 from J; bases not matched to a gene: 21. CDR3 nucleotides: TGCGCCAGCAGTCCCGGGACAGCGGAGAGAGGTGGGAGAGTCAATGAGCAGTTCTTC. This translates into CASSPGTAERGGRVNEQFF.

The CDR3 bases are TGTGCCAGCAGTTTACAAGTTCGGCTAGATACGCAGTATTTT. Amino acids: CASSLQVRLDTQYF. This chain connects TRBV27 to TRBJ2-3, with D uncertain. Germline V gives CDR1 MNHEY, CDR2 SMNVEV (reference sequence). The CDR3 contains 14 residues. V gave up 2 bases and J gave up 5 bases, with 11 bases separating them.

The chain combines TRBV28 with TRBJ1-5, with TRBD1 as a possible D gene (5 bases). This CDR3 contains 14 residues. Germline CDR1 is MDHEN and CDR2 is SYDVKM. V dropped 6 bases and J dropped 3 bases, with 12 bases sitting between them. The CDR3: CASSYDSFNQPQHF. As DNA, the CDR3 is TGTGCCAGCAGCTACGACAGTTTCAATCAGCCCCAGCATTTT.

The rearrangement uses TRBV6-5 and TRBJ1-1; D gene ambiguous. The CDR3 is made up of 13 amino acids. From germline, CDR1 is MNHEY and CDR2 SVGAGI. V lost 0 bases to trimming and J lost 5 bases, with 7 bases between them. CDR3 nucleotide sequence: TGTGCCAGCAGTTACTCTGGGAAGACTGAAGCTTTCTTT. This sequence encodes CASSYSGKTEAFF.

The CDR3 nucleotides are TGCAGCGTTGAACCCCTGGACAGGGAAGAGACCCAGTACTTC. It is translated as CSVEPLDREETQYF. The J gene is TRBJ2-5, the V gene TRBV29-1, with 8 positions matching TRBD1. This CDR3 has 14 amino acids. V shed 2 bases and J 3 bases; nucleotides not matched to a gene: 5. The germline V gene encodes CDR1 SQVTM and CDR2 ANQGSEA.

The chain links TRBV5-4 to TRBJ1-5; the D is unclear. The CDR3 covers 15 residues. Trimming shortened V by 0 bases and J by 1 base, and 8 bases separated the two germline ends. Germline CDR1 reads SGHNT; CDR2 reads YYREEE (reference sequence). CDR3 sequence: CASSLGPQSNQPQHF. CDR3 sequence (DNA): TGTGCCAGCAGCTTGGGCCCCCAGAGCAATCAGCCCCAGCATTTT.

V is TRBV29-1 and J is TRBJ2-7; TRBD2 is a possible D gene (6 bases). This CDR3 is built from 13 residues. CDR1 SQVTM and CDR2 ANQGSEA come from the germline V gene. Trimming pared 8 bases from V and 1 base from J, leaving 15 bases between. CDR3 loop: CSYGTASSYEQYF. The CDR3 DNA follows: TGCAGCTACGGGACTGCCTCTTCCTACGAGCAGTACTTC.

V and J are TRBV5-1 and TRBJ1-1; TRBD1 is a possible D gene (6 bases). Germline-derived CDR1 and CDR2 are SGHRS and YFSETQ. The ends were cut back, 0 bases at V and 5 bases at J, with 11 bases in the middle. The CDR3 runs to 14 residues. The CDR3 spells CASSLGTEGTEAFF. The CDR3 coding sequence is TGCGCCAGCAGCTTGGGGACAGAGGGGACTGAAGCTTTCTTT.

The chain combines TRBV28 with TRBJ2-3; perhaps D is TRBD1 or TRBD2 (5 bases each). Germline lookup yields CDR1 MDHEN and CDR2 SYDVKM. The CDR3 covers 15 residues. The V gene lost 8 bases and the J gene lost 5 bases, with 20 bases spanning the gap. CDR3 protein: CASWGPFGGGDTQYF. The CDR3 bases are TGTGCCAGCTGGGGACCCTTTGGTGGTGGAGATACGCAGTATTTT.

The chain has TRBV10-1 and TRBJ1-1; no clear D gene. The germline V gene encodes CDR1 WNHNN and CDR2 SYGVQD (reference sequence). This CDR3 comprises 16 residues. V lost 0 bases and J 1 base, leaving 12 bases between the germline ends. In DNA, the CDR3 is TGCGCCAGCAGTGAGTCACTGCGTTCGGGGAACACTGAAGCTTTCTTT. Encoded protein: CASSESLRSGNTEAFF.

The chain employs TRBV5-1 and TRBJ1-1; D gene uncertain. Trimming shortened V by 0 bases and J by 2 bases, and 11 bases separated the two germline ends. The germline CDR1 and CDR2 sequences are SGHRS and YFSETQ. This CDR3 region has 15 residues. This chain's CDR3 is CASSLVAGPNTEAFF. CDR3 DNA sequence: TGCGCCAGCAGCTTGGTGGCAGGACCTAACACTGAAGCTTTCTTT.

V usage is TRBV6-5 and J usage is TRBJ2-7; 8 bases match TRBD1. The CDR3 is 16 amino acids. CDR1 and CDR2 (germline): MNHEY, SVGAGI. With V trimmed by 2 bases and J by 2 bases, 8 bases remained unmatched. The CDR3 sequence: CASSYTLTGAPYEQYF. CDR3 sequence (DNA): TGTGCCAGCAGTTACACTTTGACAGGGGCCCCCTACGAGCAGTACTTC.

The gene calls are TRBV30 and TRBJ2-1; D may be TRBD1 (5 bases). V gave up 2 bases and J gave up 3 bases, with 8 bases separating them. The CDR3 is 13 residues long. Germline V gives CDR1 GTSNPN, CDR2 SVGIG (reference sequence). The CDR3 DNA is TGTGCCTGGAGTAGGGGAAACTACAATGAGCAGTTCTTC. Translated, it gives CAWSRGNYNEQFF. Full variable domain (rest looked up from reference TRBV30 and TRBJ2-1): SQTIHQWPATLVQPVGSPLSLECTVEGTSNPNLYWYRQAAGRGLQLLFYSVGIGQISSEVPQNLSASRPQDRQFILSSKKLLLSDSGFYLCAWSRGNYNEQFFGPGTRLTVL.

This chain joins TRBV7-9 and TRBJ2-3; 7 bases match TRBD2. The V and J ends lost 5 bases and 4 bases, in that order; junction bases with no gene match: 12. The germline CDR1 and CDR2 sequences are SEHNR and FQNEAQ (reference sequence). The length of the CDR3 is 16 residues. CDR3 loop: CASSRKRAGEADTQYF. CDR3 in DNA: TGTGCCAGCAGCCGCAAGAGGGCGGGAGAAGCAGATACGCAGTATTTT.

This rearrangement joins TRBV5-1 to TRBJ1-4; the match to TRBD1 covers 7 bases. CDR3 length: 17 residues. The junction had 5 bases not matched to a gene; V was cut back by 0 bases and J by 0 bases. In germline, CDR1 is SGHRS, CDR2 YFSETQ. CDR3 DNA: TGCGCCAGCAGCTTGGCGGGACAGATTACAACTAATGAAAAACTGTTTTTT. Its protein product is CASSLAGQITTNEKLFF.

This sequence joins TRBV5-1 and TRBJ2-7; D is perhaps TRBD2 (5 bases). The CDR3 runs to 15 residues. From germline, CDR1 is SGHRS and CDR2 YFSETQ. V lost 0 bases and J 2 bases, leaving 12 bases between the germline ends. The CDR3 loop reads CASSLELNGAYEQYF. In DNA form, the CDR3 reads TGCGCCAGCAGCTTGGAGTTAAACGGGGCCTACGAGCAGTACTTC.

The V and J genes are TRBV11-2 and TRBJ2-7; no firm D call. In germline, CDR1 is SGHAT, CDR2 FQNNGV. Trimming took 5 bases from V and 3 from J, leaving 5 bases between them. The CDR3 is made up of 11 amino acids. CDR3: CASSRYYEQYF. The CDR3 DNA sequence: TGTGCCAGCAGCCGCTACTACGAGCAGTACTTC.